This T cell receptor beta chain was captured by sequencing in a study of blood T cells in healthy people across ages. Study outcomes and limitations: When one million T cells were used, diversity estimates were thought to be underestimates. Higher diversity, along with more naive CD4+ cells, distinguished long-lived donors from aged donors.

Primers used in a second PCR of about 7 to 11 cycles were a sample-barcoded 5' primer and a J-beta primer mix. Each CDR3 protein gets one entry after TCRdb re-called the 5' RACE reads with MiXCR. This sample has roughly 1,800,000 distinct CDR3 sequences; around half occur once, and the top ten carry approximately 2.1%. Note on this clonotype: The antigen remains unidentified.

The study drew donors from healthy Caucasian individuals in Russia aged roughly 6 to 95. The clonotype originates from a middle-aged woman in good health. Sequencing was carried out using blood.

The CDR3 DNA reads TGTGCCAGCAGTTTGTGGGACAGCGAAGAGACCCAGTACTTC. Translation: CASSLWDSEETQYF. The chain couples TRBV28 to TRBJ2-7, with 7 nucleotides matching TRBD1. The DNA end is a closer match to TRBJ2-5, so the J assignment may be wrong. The germline V gene encodes CDR1 MDHEN and CDR2 SYDVKM. This CDR3 region has 14 residues.